This T cell receptor beta chain came from a study of cytomegalovirus exposure and HLA in healthy donors. Trimming shortened V by 0 bases and J by 3 bases, and 9 bases separated the two germline ends. Germline CDR1 SGHKS, CDR2 YYEKEE (reference sequence). The CDR3 is 14 residues long. The PCR contained 60 Vbeta and 13 Jbeta primers. Sequencing was performed with immunoSEQ multiplex PCR; in TCRdb, only in-frame clones are kept and a portion is missing. The sample has roughly 200,000 clones; around three quarters are singletons. The sequencing input was PBMCs. The gene calls are TRBV5-5 and TRBJ1-1; D is ambiguous. This TCR was sampled from a woman aged 25 to 39 in good health and CMV-seronegative. Here the CDR3 DNA reads TGTGCCAGCAGCTTGGGGCCCGGGGACACTGAAGCTTTCTTT. Encoded protein: CASSLGPGDTEAFF.